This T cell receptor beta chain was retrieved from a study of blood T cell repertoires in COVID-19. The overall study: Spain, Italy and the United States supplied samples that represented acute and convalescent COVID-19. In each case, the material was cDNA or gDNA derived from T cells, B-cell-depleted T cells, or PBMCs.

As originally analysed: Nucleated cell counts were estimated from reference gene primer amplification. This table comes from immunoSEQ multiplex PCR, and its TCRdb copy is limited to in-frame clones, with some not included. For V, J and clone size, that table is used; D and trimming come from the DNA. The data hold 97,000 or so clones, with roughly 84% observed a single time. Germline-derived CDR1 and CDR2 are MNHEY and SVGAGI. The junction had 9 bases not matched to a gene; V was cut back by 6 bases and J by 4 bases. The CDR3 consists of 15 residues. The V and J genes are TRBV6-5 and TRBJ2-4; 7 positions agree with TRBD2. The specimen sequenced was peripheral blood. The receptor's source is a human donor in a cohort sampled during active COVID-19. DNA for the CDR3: TGTGCCAGCAGCCCCGGGGGGACGGGTAAAAACATTCAGTACTTC. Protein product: CASSPGGTGKNIQYF.